The 11 T cell receptor beta chains reported below all come from one sample, sequenced in a study of cytomegalovirus exposure and HLA in healthy donors. Primers for the PCR totalled 60 Vbeta and 13 Jbeta. The assay was immunoSEQ multiplex PCR, and TCRdb's table has in-frame clones only and misses some. Here the sample spans tens of thousands of clones, roughly 9.1% being singletons. The sample taken for sequencing was PBMCs. These receptor sequences come from a man between 60 and 75 years old in good health and CMV-seropositive.

The chain couples TRBV2 to TRBJ1-2, with TRBD1 matching over 7 bases. Looked up from germline, CDR1 is SNHLY and CDR2 is FYNNEI. The CDR3 is 15 residues long. The V and J ends lost 3 bases and 1 base, in that order; junction bases with no gene match: 5. CDR3 amino acids: CASSETTGDNYGYTF. The CDR3 region has the DNA TGTGCCAGCAGTGAGACCACAGGGGATAACTATGGCTACACCTTC.

The chain employs TRBV5-1 and TRBJ1-1; D unclear. In germline, CDR1 is SGHRS, CDR2 YFSETQ. V gave up 3 bases and J gave up 6 bases, with 15 bases separating them. The CDR3 contains 14 residues. The CDR3 is CASSSGTGIPEAFF. The CDR3 DNA sequence: TGCGCCAGCAGCTCAGGTACGGGAATCCCTGAAGCTTTCTTT. Together with reference TRBV5-1 and TRBJ1-1, the CDR3 gives the full variable domain: KAGVTQTPRYLIKTRGQQVTLSCSPISGHRSVSWYQQTPGQGLQFLFEYFSETQRNKGNFPGRFSGRQFSNSRSEMNVSTLELGDSALYLCASSSGTGIPEAFFGQGTRLTVV.

This clone was seen ten or more times. This chain uses TRBV19 with TRBJ2-4; 8 bases agree with TRBD1. CDR3 size: 16 residues. Germline CDR1 and CDR2: LNHDA and SQIVND (reference sequence). J was trimmed by 0 bases and V by 1 base; bases with no gene match: 2. CDR3 loop: CASSIGTGIAKNIQYF. The DNA of the CDR3 is TGTGCCAGTAGTATAGGGACAGGGATAGCCAAAAACATTCAGTACTTC. Variable domain in full (rest from reference TRBV19 and TRBJ2-4): DGGITQSPKYLFRKEGQNVTLSCEQNLNHDAMYWYRQDPGQGLRLIYYSQIVNDFQKGDIAEGYSVSREKKESFPLTVTSAQKNPTAFYLCASSIGTGIAKNIQYFGAGTRLSVL.

The chain couples TRBV7-2 to TRBJ2-2; 7 nucleotides align to TRBD2. CDR3 length: 16 amino acids. Trimming at V came to 1 base and at J to 4 bases, leaving 6 bases not matched to a gene. The germline V gene has CDR1 SGHTA and CDR2 FQGNSA. The CDR3 loop is CASSLVGLLITGELFF. CDR3 coding DNA: TGTGCCAGCAGCTTAGTGGGACTATTAATCACCGGGGAGCTGTTTTTT.

The table lists this clone with a few counts. This chain uses TRBV5-1 with TRBJ2-3; 9 bases align to TRBD2. V shed 0 bases, J shed 5 bases, and the junction held 10 bases outside the gene matches. CDR3 length: 17 residues. CDR1 is SGHRS, CDR2 YFSETQ, per germline. CDR3 in amino acids: CASSLADAGGPGDTQYF. In DNA, the CDR3 is TGCGCCAGCAGCTTGGCCGATGCGGGAGGGCCGGGAGATACGCAGTATTTT.

This chain joins TRBV28 and TRBJ1-1; D gene uncertain. The CDR3 covers 13 residues. Germline V CDR1 and CDR2: MDHEN, SYDVKM. The V gene lost 10 bases and the J gene lost 3 bases, with 15 bases spanning the gap. Here the CDR3 DNA reads TGTGCCACCCTAGGCTCTCGGGACACTGAAGCTTTCTTT. Protein product: CATLGSRDTEAFF.

This clone was seen only a few times. V and J are TRBV19 and TRBJ2-3; TRBD2 agrees at 12 bases. Germline CDR1 reads LNHDA; CDR2 reads SQIVND (reference sequence). This CDR3 contains 19 residues. With V trimmed by 5 bases and J by 0 bases, 12 bases remained unmatched. The CDR3 region is CASSAQTSGGFRSTDTQYF. In DNA form, the CDR3 reads TGTGCCAGTAGTGCACAAACTAGCGGGGGGTTCCGTAGCACAGATACGCAGTATTTT.

This clone was picked up a small number of times. The CDR3 DNA is TGCGCCAGCAGCCAAGCCCCGAGGCTGGACAGGAACACTGAAGCTTTCTTT. Protein sequence: CASSQAPRLDRNTEAFF. The chain is built from TRBV4-1 and TRBJ1-1, with D tentatively TRBD1 (6 bases). Germline assignment: CDR1 MGHRA and CDR2 YSYEKL. CDR3 length: 17 residues. Trimming stripped 1 base from V and 1 base from J, with 16 bases between.

V and J are TRBV4-1 and TRBJ1-3; D ambiguous. The V end was cut by 3 bases, the J end by 0 bases, with 15 bases between. The CDR3 is made up of 17 amino acids. Per germline, CDR1 MGHRA and CDR2 YSYEKL. CDR3 sequence (DNA): TGCGCCAGCAGCCAGGAAGAGGCGCCGATCTCTGGAAACACCATATATTTT. It yields the protein CASSQEEAPISGNTIYF.

In its sample, this clone was seen a few times. This chain uses TRBV5-1 with TRBJ1-2; tentatively, D is TRBD1 (5 bases). Germline CDR1 reads SGHRS; CDR2 reads YFSETQ. V was trimmed by 3 bases and J by 2 bases, leaving 5 bases between them. The CDR3 extends over 12 amino acids. The CDR3 nucleotides read TGCGCCAGCAGCTCAGGGAACTATGGCTACACCTTC. Translation: CASSSGNYGYTF. Supplemented by reference TRBV5-1 and TRBJ1-2, the full variable domain reads KAGVTQTPRYLIKTRGQQVTLSCSPISGHRSVSWYQQTPGQGLQFLFEYFSETQRNKGNFPGRFSGRQFSNSRSEMNVSTLELGDSALYLCASSSGNYGYTFGSGTRLTVV.

The V gene is TRBV5-1, the J gene TRBJ1-1, with a weak D call TRBD1 (6 bases). The germline V gene encodes CDR1 SGHRS and CDR2 YFSETQ. There are 14 residues in the CDR3. Trimming stripped 3 bases from V and 0 bases from J, with 9 bases between. CDR3 in DNA: TGCGCCAGCAGCTCGGACAGCCTGAACACTGAAGCTTTCTTT. Its translation is CASSSDSLNTEAFF.